A selection of T cell receptor beta chains follows, all from one sample in a study of CD8 T cells in Susac syndrome. TCRdb independently ran MiXCR on the immunoSEQ multiplex PCR reads; one entry per CDR3 protein. Of approximately 180,000 distinct CDR3 sequences listed, roughly 92% are singletons. Input material: CD4+ T cells from PBMCs. The receptors derive from a human donor with multiple sclerosis. CDR3s include the opening cysteine and the closing phenylalanine or tryptophan. A D gene is named only where the DNA matches it firmly. Clone size, where shown, is once, few, many, or a class for clones that have expanded.

d_call	cdr3_length	v_call	j_call	clone_size	cdr3_nt	cdr3_aa
.	13	TRBV12-3/TRBV12-4	TRBJ2-1	.	TGTGCCAGCAGTTTAACAGGGCGAGGTGAGCAGTTCTTC	CASSLTGRGEQFF
.	14	TRBV6-5	TRBJ2-2	.	TGTGCCAGCAGCCTCCAACTTGGAACCGGGGAGCTGTTTTTT	CASSLQLGTGELFF
.	15	TRBV15	TRBJ2-7	.	TGTGCCACCAGCGGGGGGACCGAGCTGGGGTACGAGCAGTACTTC	CATSGGTELGYEQYF
TRBD1	14	TRBV30	TRBJ1-3	.	TGTGCCTGGAGCGAGACAGGGACTCGGAACACCATATATTTT	CAWSETGTRNTIYF
.	15	TRBV5-6	TRBJ2-7	once	TGTGCCAGCAGCTTTGGGGCCTTCGACGGGTACGAGCAGTACTTC	CASSFGAFDGYEQYF
.	12	TRBV30	TRBJ2-7	.	TGTGCCTGGAGCGGGGGACACTACGAGCAGTACTTC	CAWSGGHYEQYF
.	13	TRBV19	TRBJ1-6	.	TGTGCCAGTAGGGGGACCAACAATTCACCCCTCCACTTT	CASRGTNNSPLHF
.	15	TRBV5-1	TRBJ2-7	.	TGCGCCAGCAGCTTGGATTCAGGGGGGACCTACGAGCAGTACTTC	CASSLDSGGTYEQYF
.	14	TRBV18	TRBJ2-3	few	TGTGCCAGCTCCCTCGGGACTGACACAGATACGCAGTATTTT	CASSLGTDTDTQYF
TRBD1	14	TRBV6-5	TRBJ1-2	.	TGTGCCAGCAATCTCTGGGACAGGGGTTATGGCTACACCTTC	CASNLWDRGYGYTF
TRBD1	15	TRBV6-5	TRBJ2-7	.	TGTGCCAGCAGTTATTCCGGGACAGGGGGATACGAGCAGTACTTC	CASSYSGTGGYEQYF
.	16	TRBV5-1	TRBJ2-2	.	TGCGCCAGCAGCTTGGATGTGACCCCGGGAACCGGGGAGCTGTTTTTT	CASSLDVTPGTGELFF
TRBD2	16	TRBV4-3	TRBJ2-7	.	TGCGCCAGCAGCCCTCAGGCTAGCGGGCTTACCTACGAGCAGTACTTC	CASSPQASGLTYEQYF
TRBD1	16	TRBV7-2	TRBJ2-2	once	TGTGCCAGCAGCATTACAGGGGGCCCAAGGACCGGGGAGCTGTTTTTT	CASSITGGPRTGELFF
.	13	TRBV4-1	TRBJ2-5	.	TGCGCCAGCAGCCAAGATCAGAAAGAGACCCAGTACTTC	CASSQDQKETQYF
.	15	TRBV3-1	TRBJ1-4	once	TGTGCCAGCAGCCAAGCCGGGACGGGAGGGGAAAAACTGTTTTTT	CASSQAGTGGEKLFF
.	14	TRBV7-2	TRBJ2-1	.	TGTGCCAGCAGCTTAAATGGTTACAACAATGAGCAGTTCTTC	CASSLNGYNNEQFF
.	14	TRBV27	TRBJ2-5	.	TGTGCCAGCAGTGCTAGATCAAACCAAGAGACCCAGTACTTC	CASSARSNQETQYF
TRBD1	15	TRBV5-1	TRBJ2-3	.	TGCGCCAGCAGTCCCCGGACAGGGACCCCAGATACGCAGTATTTT	CASSPRTGTPDTQYF
.	15	TRBV6-2/TRBV6-3	TRBJ2-7	.	TGTGCCAGCAGTTACTCCCCCGAGCTCCCCTACGAGCAGTACTTC	CASSYSPELPYEQYF
.	15	TRBV30	TRBJ1-3	.	TGTGCCTGGAGTCGAGTCGGGTGGACTGGAAACACCATATATTTT	CAWSRVGWTGNTIYF
TRBD2	15	TRBV20-1	TRBJ2-1	.	TGCAGTGCTACCGGGACTAGCGGGAAGGAAAGGGAGCAGTTCTTC	CSATGTSGKEREQFF
.	17	TRBV7-9	TRBJ2-5	.	TGTGCCAGCAGCTGGGGGGGCACTTATGGCCCTCAAGAGACCCAGTACTTC	CASSWGGTYGPQETQYF
TRBD1	15	TRBV5-1	TRBJ1-4	.	TGCGCCAGCAGCCAGGGACAGGCCAGTAATGAAAAACTGTTTTTT	CASSQGQASNEKLFF
TRBD2	14	TRBV20-1	TRBJ2-7	once	TGCAGTGCCCAAAAAGCGGGAGCGGACTACGAGCAGTACTTC	CSAQKAGADYEQYF
TRBD2	17	TRBV6-1	TRBJ2-5	once	TGTGCCAGCAGGGCCGGGACTAGCGGGGGGGGAGATGAGACCCAGTACTTC	CASRAGTSGGGDETQYF
.	15	TRBV20-1	TRBJ2-3	.	TGCAGTGCTAGAGATCAGCGGAGCTACACAGATACGCAGTATTTT	CSARDQRSYTDTQYF
.	13	TRBV27	TRBJ2-7	.	TGTGCCAGCAGCAAAGAGTACAGGGCCGAGCAGTACTTC	CASSKEYRAEQYF
.	11	TRBV29-1	TRBJ1-2	.	TGCAGCGTTGAAGATCAGGGGAAGCGCACCTTC	CSVEDQGKRTF
TRBD2	17	TRBV11-2	TRBJ2-3	.	TGTGCCAGCAGCATAGCGGGGGTGGAAGTGGGCACAGATACGCAGTATTTT	CASSIAGVEVGTDTQYF
TRBD1	14	TRBV12-3/TRBV12-4	TRBJ1-2	.	TGTGCCAGCAGTCCCGGACAGGGACTCTATGGCTACACCTTC	CASSPGQGLYGYTF
.	14	TRBV4-1	TRBJ1-1	.	TGCGCCAGCAGCTCCCGGGAGGGTGGCACTGAAGCTTTCTTT	CASSSREGGTEAFF
TRBD1	13	TRBV2	TRBJ2-3	.	TGTGCCAGCAGGGGACAGACCCCGGGAACGCAGTATTTT	CASRGQTPGTQYF
.	15	TRBV10-3	TRBJ2-1	.	TGTGCCATCAGTGAGTCGAACGGCGGGACAAATGAGCAGTTCTTC	CAISESNGGTNEQFF
.	13	TRBV11-2	TRBJ1-2	few	TGTGCCAGCAGCCAATGGTTAGAGGGTGGCTACACCTTC	CASSQWLEGGYTF
TRBD1	14	TRBV5-1	TRBJ2-7	once	TGCGCCAGTTGGGACCGGACAGGCTCCTACGAGCAGTACTTC	CASWDRTGSYEQYF
.	12	TRBV2	TRBJ2-3	.	TGTGCCAGCAGGTACAATGAGGATACGCAGTATTTT	CASRYNEDTQYF
TRBD1	13	TRBV5-8	TRBJ2-3	.	TGTGCCAGCAGCACCAGACAGGGATTCGCGCAGTATTTT	CASSTRQGFAQYF
.	14	TRBV30	TRBJ1-3	.	TGTGCCTGGCAATACGGGGGAAGGGGAAACACCATATATTTT	CAWQYGGRGNTIYF
.	13	TRBV5-6	TRBJ1-1	.	TGTGCCAGCAGCTTCGGCAGGATCTTTGAAGCTTTCTTT	CASSFGRIFEAFF
.	13	TRBV10-2	TRBJ2-5	.	TGCGCCAGCACCGAGGGGATGTGGGAGACCCAGTACTTC	CASTEGMWETQYF
.	14	TRBV11-2	TRBJ1-3	once	TGTGCCAGCAGCTTAACCGGATCTCGAAACACCATATATTTT	CASSLTGSRNTIYF
.	13	TRBV30	TRBJ2-5	.	TGTGCCTGGACCGTAACAGGGAGCGGGACCCAGTACTTC	CAWTVTGSGTQYF
.	15	TRBV5-4	TRBJ2-1	.	TGTGCCAGCAGCCGTCGCTTATCGGGGTACAATGAGCAGTTCTTC	CASSRRLSGYNEQFF
TRBD1	18	TRBV20-1	TRBJ2-2	.	TGCAGTGATAAACGCGAGACAGGGGGCTCCGCGAACACCGGGGAGCTGTTTTTT	CSDKRETGGSANTGELFF
.	18	TRBV19	TRBJ1-5	.	TGTGCCAGTAGCCCCAGACCCACAGGGAACCCAAGCAATCAGCCCCAGCATTTT	CASSPRPTGNPSNQPQHF
TRBD1	15	TRBV5-6	TRBJ1-4	.	TGTGCCAGCAGCCTCACGACAGGGTGGAATGAAAAACTGTTTTTT	CASSLTTGWNEKLFF
TRBD1	14	TRBV5-1	TRBJ2-3	.	TGCGCCAGCAGCCGGGACAGGGTTGGAGATACGCAGTATTTT	CASSRDRVGDTQYF
TRBD2	15	TRBV20-1	TRBJ2-3	.	TGCAGTGCTAGTGCTAGCGGGAGGGCCACAGATACGCAGTATTTT	CSASASGRATDTQYF
.	13	TRBV6-1	TRBJ1-2	.	TGTGCCAGCAGCAAAACAGGATTCCGTGGCTACACCTTC	CASSKTGFRGYTF
.	15	TRBV3-1	TRBJ1-2	.	TGTGCCAGCAGCCAAGCATTACTGTTGGACTATGGCTACACCTTC	CASSQALLLDYGYTF
TRBD2	16	TRBV9	TRBJ2-3	.	TGTGCCAGCAGCGGGGGACTAGCGGGAGGGGTAAATACGCAGTATTTT	CASSGGLAGGVNTQYF
.	14	TRBV3-1	TRBJ1-4	.	TGTGCCAGCAGCCAAGAAGGGCTAAATGAAAAACTGTTTTTT	CASSQEGLNEKLFF
TRBD1	14	TRBV3-1	TRBJ1-5	.	TGTGCCAGCAGCCTAGGGACAGTCAGTCAGCCCCAGCATTTT	CASSLGTVSQPQHF
.	17	TRBV19	TRBJ2-1	.	TGTGCCAGTAGTACCCCCCCGGGACTCATTTTAGACAATGAGCAGTTCTTC	CASSTPPGLILDNEQFF